Listed below are T cell receptor beta chains from one sample, sequenced in a study of shared clonotypes between healthy human individuals. Assay used: immunoSEQ multiplex PCR; TCRdb lists only in-frame clones, some missing. The sample includes under 750,000 clones, around 77% of them seen just once. Sequencing was carried out using memory CD4+ T cells sorted from blood. The source is a woman in her 30s in good health. Both conserved end residues are part of each CDR3. A D gene is named only where the DNA matches it firmly. Clone size is shown for a subset of rows, as once, few, many or a class of expanded clone.

v_call: TRBV29-1
clone_size: -
j_call: TRBJ2-7
d_call: -
cdr3_aa: CSVEVDYEQYF
cdr3_nt: TGCAGCGTTGAAGTGGATTACGAGCAGTACTTC

v_call: TRBV7-9
clone_size: -
j_call: TRBJ2-7
d_call: -
cdr3_aa: CASSFLYEQYF
cdr3_nt: TGTGCCAGCAGCTTTTTGTACGAGCAGTACTTC

v_call: TRBV11-2
clone_size: -
j_call: TRBJ1-2
d_call: -
cdr3_aa: CASSLRGGIYGYTF
cdr3_nt: TGTGCCAGCAGCCTCCGGGGGGGTATCTATGGCTACACCTTC

v_call: TRBV4-1
clone_size: few
j_call: TRBJ2-2
d_call: TRBD1
cdr3_aa: CASSQDIQGASNTGELFF
cdr3_nt: TGCGCCAGCAGCCAAGATATCCAGGGGGCCTCGAACACCGGGGAGCTGTTTTTT

v_call: TRBV5-1
clone_size: -
j_call: TRBJ2-1
d_call: -
cdr3_aa: CASSLGDTYSYNEQFF
cdr3_nt: TGCGCCAGCAGCTTGGGGGATACGTACTCCTACAATGAGCAGTTCTTC

v_call: TRBV19
clone_size: -
j_call: TRBJ2-2
d_call: TRBD2
cdr3_aa: CASSNPRTSGNTGELFF
cdr3_nt: TGTGCCAGTAGTAACCCTCGGACTAGCGGGAACACCGGGGAGCTGTTTTTT

v_call: TRBV2
clone_size: -
j_call: TRBJ2-7
d_call: -
cdr3_aa: CASSLNYEQYF
cdr3_nt: TGTGCCAGCAGTTTGAACTACGAGCAGTACTTC

v_call: TRBV28
clone_size: few
j_call: TRBJ2-2
d_call: -
cdr3_aa: CASSPAGAAGELFF
cdr3_nt: TGTGCCAGCAGTCCCGCCGGGGCAGCCGGGGAGCTGTTTTTT

v_call: TRBV6-4
clone_size: -
j_call: TRBJ2-7
d_call: -
cdr3_aa: CASSDSSTVPYEQYF
cdr3_nt: TGTGCCAGCAGTGACTCATCGACAGTACCCTACGAGCAGTACTTC

v_call: TRBV5-6
clone_size: -
j_call: TRBJ2-5
d_call: -
cdr3_aa: CATGTSWQETQYF
cdr3_nt: TGTGCCACCGGGACTTCGTGGCAAGAGACCCAGTACTTC

v_call: TRBV2
clone_size: -
j_call: TRBJ2-5
d_call: TRBD2
cdr3_aa: CASSEREGFPGETQYF
cdr3_nt: TGTGCCAGCAGTGAGAGGGAGGGGTTTCCTGGAGAGACCCAGTACTTC

v_call: TRBV11-3
clone_size: -
j_call: TRBJ2-1
d_call: -
cdr3_aa: CASRRKAGSDEQFF
cdr3_nt: TGTGCCAGCAGACGAAAGGCAGGGAGTGATGAGCAGTTCTTC

v_call: TRBV30
clone_size: -
j_call: TRBJ1-3
d_call: -
cdr3_aa: CAWIGTAGNTIYF
cdr3_nt: TGTGCCTGGATTGGGACCGCTGGAAACACCATATATTTT

v_call: TRBV15
clone_size: -
j_call: TRBJ2-1
d_call: -
cdr3_aa: CATSRDRGLYEQFF
cdr3_nt: TGTGCCACCAGCAGAGATCGTGGCCTTTATGAGCAGTTCTTC

v_call: TRBV6-1
clone_size: -
j_call: TRBJ2-7
d_call: TRBD1
cdr3_aa: CASRPQGGADYEQYF
cdr3_nt: TGTGCCAGCAGGCCCCAAGGGGGCGCGGATTACGAGCAGTACTTC

v_call: TRBV27
clone_size: few
j_call: TRBJ2-2
d_call: -
cdr3_aa: CASSFYGLGTGELFF
cdr3_nt: TGTGCCAGCAGTTTCTACGGACTGGGGACCGGGGAGCTGTTTTTT

v_call: TRBV28
clone_size: -
j_call: TRBJ1-6
d_call: -
cdr3_aa: CASITGSSYNSPLHF
cdr3_nt: TGTGCCAGCATCACAGGGAGCTCCTATAATTCACCCCTCCACTTT

v_call: TRBV28
clone_size: -
j_call: TRBJ2-3
d_call: -
cdr3_aa: CASRRDTQYF
cdr3_nt: TGTGCCAGCCGGCGAGATACGCAGTATTTT

v_call: TRBV7-8
clone_size: -
j_call: TRBJ2-7
d_call: -
cdr3_aa: CASSLAGAASFEQYF
cdr3_nt: TGTGCCAGCAGCTTAGCCGGGGCGGCGTCTTTTGAGCAGTACTTC

v_call: TRBV29-1
clone_size: -
j_call: TRBJ1-1
d_call: TRBD1
cdr3_aa: CSVATGIEAFF
cdr3_nt: TGCAGCGTTGCGACAGGGATTGAAGCTTTCTTT

v_call: TRBV10-3
clone_size: -
j_call: TRBJ2-7
d_call: -
cdr3_aa: CAISGPGDYEQYF
cdr3_nt: TGTGCCATCAGCGGTCCGGGGGATTACGAGCAGTACTTC

v_call: TRBV28
clone_size: few
j_call: TRBJ1-2
d_call: TRBD1
cdr3_aa: CASSTRDRANYGYTF
cdr3_nt: TGTGCCAGCAGTACGCGGGACAGGGCTAACTATGGCTACACCTTC

v_call: TRBV11-2
clone_size: -
j_call: TRBJ2-5
d_call: TRBD1
cdr3_aa: CASSTGQGGETQYF
cdr3_nt: TGTGCCAGCAGCACCGGACAGGGTGGAGAGACCCAGTACTTC

v_call: TRBV7-9
clone_size: -
j_call: TRBJ2-5
d_call: -
cdr3_aa: CASSLYLWDGLYRETQYF
cdr3_nt: TGTGCCAGCAGCTTATACCTCTGGGACGGACTATATCGAGAGACCCAGTACTTC

v_call: TRBV7-9
clone_size: many
j_call: TRBJ2-3
d_call: TRBD1
cdr3_aa: CASSSKPGDRATDTQYF
cdr3_nt: TGTGCCAGCAGCTCGAAACCGGGGGACAGGGCCACAGATACGCAGTATTTT

v_call: TRBV2
clone_size: -
j_call: TRBJ2-5
d_call: TRBD2
cdr3_aa: CASSDRIGTSGKTQYF
cdr3_nt: TGTGCCAGCAGTGACCGGATCGGGACTAGCGGGAAGACCCAGTACTTC

v_call: TRBV2
clone_size: -
j_call: TRBJ2-2
d_call: -
cdr3_aa: CASSKNRDATGELFF
cdr3_nt: TGTGCCAGCAGCAAGAACCGGGACGCCACCGGGGAGCTGTTTTTT

v_call: TRBV27
clone_size: -
j_call: TRBJ1-5
d_call: TRBD1
cdr3_aa: CASSLRGTGQWNQPQHF
cdr3_nt: TGTGCCAGCAGCCTAAGAGGGACAGGGCAGTGGAATCAGCCCCAGCATTTT

v_call: TRBV5-4
clone_size: -
j_call: TRBJ2-3
d_call: TRBD2
cdr3_aa: CASSLKLAGVTDTQYF
cdr3_nt: TGTGCCAGCAGCTTGAAACTAGCGGGGGTCACAGATACGCAGTATTTT

v_call: TRBV10-2
clone_size: many
j_call: TRBJ2-3
d_call: -
cdr3_aa: CASSSWGEDTQYF
cdr3_nt: TGCGCCAGCAGTAGTTGGGGGGAGGATACGCAGTATTTT

v_call: TRBV18
clone_size: -
j_call: TRBJ2-2
d_call: TRBD1
cdr3_aa: CASSPGNRGTNTGELFF
cdr3_nt: TGTGCCAGCTCACCGGGGAACAGGGGCACGAACACCGGGGAGCTGTTTTTT

v_call: TRBV21-1
clone_size: -
j_call: TRBJ2-1
d_call: -
cdr3_aa: CASSKEGLNNEQFF
cdr3_nt: TGTGCCAGCAGCAAAGAGGGGCTGAACAATGAGCAGTTCTTC

v_call: TRBV5-1
clone_size: -
j_call: TRBJ1-4
d_call: -
cdr3_aa: CASSADSTNEKLFF
cdr3_nt: TGCGCCAGCAGCGCGGACAGCACTAATGAAAAACTGTTTTTT

v_call: TRBV28
clone_size: -
j_call: TRBJ2-3
d_call: -
cdr3_aa: CASSSASGGDTQYF
cdr3_nt: TGTGCCAGCAGTTCCGCGTCGGGGGGCGATACGCAGTATTTT

v_call: TRBV28
clone_size: -
j_call: TRBJ2-1
d_call: -
cdr3_aa: CASSLGGASSYNEQFF
cdr3_nt: TGTGCCAGCAGCCTCGGGGGCGCGAGCTCCTACAATGAGCAGTTCTTC

v_call: TRBV6-1
clone_size: few
j_call: TRBJ2-7
d_call: -
cdr3_aa: CASSDGDWVSYEQYF
cdr3_nt: TGTGCCAGCAGTGATGGAGATTGGGTATCCTACGAGCAGTACTTC

v_call: TRBV7-9
clone_size: few
j_call: TRBJ2-5
d_call: -
cdr3_aa: CASSLVSRGETQYF
cdr3_nt: TGTGCCAGCAGCTTAGTGAGTCGGGGGGAGACCCAGTACTTC

v_call: TRBV4-2
clone_size: -
j_call: TRBJ1-1
d_call: -
cdr3_aa: CASSQDWQGIGTEAFF
cdr3_nt: TGTGCCAGCAGCCAAGATTGGCAGGGGATCGGCACTGAAGCTTTCTTT

v_call: TRBV14
clone_size: once
j_call: TRBJ2-3
d_call: TRBD2
cdr3_aa: CASSKVSRSGSDTQYF
cdr3_nt: TGTGCCAGCAGCAAGGTGTCGCGTAGCGGGAGTGATACGCAGTATTTT

v_call: TRBV19
clone_size: -
j_call: TRBJ2-1
d_call: -
cdr3_aa: CASSIDSVNEQFF
cdr3_nt: TGTGCCAGTAGTATAGATTCCGTCAATGAGCAGTTCTTC

v_call: TRBV29-1
clone_size: -
j_call: TRBJ2-7
d_call: -
cdr3_aa: CSTSVALGEQYF
cdr3_nt: TGCAGCACGAGTGTGGCGTTGGGCGAGCAGTACTTC

v_call: TRBV10-3
clone_size: -
j_call: TRBJ2-3
d_call: TRBD2
cdr3_aa: CAISSPSGGTDTQYF
cdr3_nt: TGTGCCATCAGTAGCCCGAGCGGGGGCACAGATACGCAGTATTTT

v_call: TRBV27
clone_size: few
j_call: TRBJ1-1
d_call: -
cdr3_aa: CASRSTRTAITEAFF
cdr3_nt: TGTGCCAGCAGGTCAACTCGGACAGCGATCACTGAAGCTTTCTTT

v_call: TRBV6-1
clone_size: -
j_call: TRBJ2-4
d_call: TRBD1
cdr3_aa: CATPGTGENIQYF
cdr3_nt: TGTGCCACCCCAGGGACAGGAGAAAACATTCAGTACTTC

v_call: TRBV30
clone_size: few
j_call: TRBJ2-5
d_call: -
cdr3_aa: CAWSVRSSQETQYF
cdr3_nt: TGTGCCTGGAGTGTACGGTCTTCCCAAGAGACCCAGTACTTC

v_call: TRBV14
clone_size: -
j_call: TRBJ2-7
d_call: -
cdr3_aa: CASSSRDTRREQYF
cdr3_nt: TGTGCCAGCAGCTCCCGGGACACGAGGAGGGAGCAGTACTTC

v_call: TRBV7-9
clone_size: -
j_call: TRBJ2-2
d_call: TRBD1
cdr3_aa: CASSPSWDRNTGELFF
cdr3_nt: TGTGCCAGCAGCCCTAGTTGGGACAGGAACACCGGGGAGCTGTTTTTT

v_call: TRBV28
clone_size: -
j_call: TRBJ1-1
d_call: -
cdr3_aa: CASSSYRDEAFF
cdr3_nt: TGTGCCAGCAGTTCCTACAGGGATGAAGCTTTCTTT

v_call: TRBV18
clone_size: -
j_call: TRBJ2-1
d_call: TRBD2
cdr3_aa: CASSPPEAGDLDNEQFF
cdr3_nt: TGTGCCAGCTCACCGCCCGAAGCGGGAGATCTTGACAATGAGCAGTTCTTC

v_call: TRBV4-2
clone_size: few
j_call: TRBJ1-4
d_call: -
cdr3_aa: CASSQAGIRVSNEKLFF
cdr3_nt: TGTGCCAGCAGCCAAGCAGGGATCCGGGTCTCTAATGAAAAACTGTTTTTT

v_call: TRBV5-1
clone_size: once
j_call: TRBJ1-5
d_call: -
cdr3_aa: CASSPGPPGNQPQHF
cdr3_nt: TGCGCCAGCAGCCCGGGACCCCCGGGCAATCAGCCCCAGCATTTT

v_call: TRBV19
clone_size: -
j_call: TRBJ2-3
d_call: TRBD1
cdr3_aa: CASSGTIGTVTDTQYF
cdr3_nt: TGTGCCAGTAGTGGAACGATCGGGACAGTCACAGATACGCAGTATTTT

v_call: TRBV11-2
clone_size: -
j_call: TRBJ2-1
d_call: -
cdr3_aa: CASSLMISSDNEQFF
cdr3_nt: TGTGCCAGCAGCTTAATGATTAGTAGTGACAATGAGCAGTTCTTC

v_call: TRBV4-1
clone_size: -
j_call: TRBJ2-3
d_call: -
cdr3_aa: CASSHPAGLKKGMDTQYF
cdr3_nt: TGCGCCAGCAGCCACCCCGCCGGGCTAAAAAAGGGCATGGATACGCAGTATTTT